The rows below give T cell receptor beta chains drawn from one sample of a study of long-term antiretroviral therapy in people with HIV. The repertoire was sequenced with immunoSEQ multiplex PCR; TCRdb's copy has only in-frame clones and lacks some. This sample has 20,000 to 30,000 clones, with around 81% found just once. This material consisted of unsorted PBMCs, taken at the start of antiretroviral therapy, before treatment. Receptors originate from a woman aged 18-29 years with HIV. Each CDR3 is given with its conserved first and last residue. A D gene is named only where the DNA matches it firmly. Size is omitted from some rows. Given values are once, few, many or a class for expanded clones.

clone_size: .
d_call: TRBD1
v_call: TRBV27
j_call: TRBJ2-7
cdr3_aa: CASSSYLRGSYEQYF
cdr3_nt: TGTGCCAGCAGTTCCTATCTCAGGGGGTCGTACGAGCAGTACTTC

clone_size: .
d_call: TRBD1
v_call: TRBV27
j_call: TRBJ1-6
cdr3_aa: CASSLGTGSPLHF
cdr3_nt: TGTGCCAGCAGTTTAGGGACAGGGTCACCCCTCCACTTT

clone_size: .
d_call: .
v_call: TRBV5-1
j_call: TRBJ1-1
cdr3_aa: CASSPRTNTEAFF
cdr3_nt: TGCGCCAGCAGCCCGAGGACGAACACTGAAGCTTTCTTT

clone_size: .
d_call: TRBD2
v_call: TRBV7-9
j_call: TRBJ2-1
cdr3_aa: CASSRPGLTSGRVRNEQFF
cdr3_nt: TGTGCCAGCAGCCGACCGGGACTAACTAGCGGGAGGGTCCGGAATGAGCAGTTCTTC

clone_size: few
d_call: .
v_call: TRBV19
j_call: TRBJ1-5
cdr3_aa: CASSIDTDQPQHF
cdr3_nt: TGTGCCAGTAGTATCGATACTGATCAGCCCCAGCATTTT

clone_size: .
d_call: TRBD2
v_call: TRBV29-1
j_call: TRBJ2-4
cdr3_aa: CSVEDQLAGAKNIQYF
cdr3_nt: TGCAGCGTTGAAGATCAACTAGCGGGCGCTAAAAACATTCAGTACTTC

clone_size: .
d_call: .
v_call: TRBV28
j_call: TRBJ2-7
cdr3_aa: CASSLMAGTSYEQYF
cdr3_nt: TGTGCCAGCAGTTTAATGGCGGGGACGTCCTACGAGCAGTACTTC

clone_size: .
d_call: .
v_call: TRBV28
j_call: TRBJ2-3
cdr3_aa: CAGKGDTDTQYF
cdr3_nt: TGTGCCGGCAAGGGGGACACAGATACGCAGTATTTT

clone_size: few
d_call: TRBD1
v_call: TRBV11-2
j_call: TRBJ1-2
cdr3_aa: CASSLVGQGAVYGYTF
cdr3_nt: TGTGCCAGCAGCCTTGTCGGACAGGGGGCCGTCTATGGCTACACCTTC

clone_size: .
d_call: .
v_call: TRBV28
j_call: TRBJ1-5
cdr3_aa: CASTRMKDQPQHF
cdr3_nt: TGTGCCAGCACCCGGATGAAGGATCAGCCCCAGCATTTT

clone_size: .
d_call: .
v_call: TRBV7-2
j_call: TRBJ1-1
cdr3_aa: CASSLDRVSQGTEAFF
cdr3_nt: TGTGCCAGCAGCTTAGATCGGGTCAGTCAGGGGACTGAAGCTTTCTTT

clone_size: once
d_call: .
v_call: TRBV5-8
j_call: TRBJ1-5
cdr3_aa: CASSVGGNQPQHF
cdr3_nt: TGTGCCAGCAGCGTGGGGGGGAATCAGCCCCAGCATTTT

clone_size: .
d_call: TRBD2
v_call: TRBV29-1
j_call: TRBJ2-5
cdr3_aa: CSVRGRDFGTQYF
cdr3_nt: TGCAGCGTTCGGGGGAGGGACTTCGGGACCCAGTACTTC

clone_size: .
d_call: .
v_call: TRBV6-5
j_call: TRBJ1-6
cdr3_aa: CASSSGRGSNNSPLHF
cdr3_nt: TGTGCCAGCAGTTCGGGCAGGGGCAGTAATAATTCACCCCTCCACTTT

clone_size: .
d_call: .
v_call: TRBV7-9
j_call: TRBJ2-7
cdr3_aa: CASSPPRAGQGREQYF
cdr3_nt: TGTGCCAGCAGCCCCCCCCGGGCGGGCCAGGGCCGGGAGCAGTACTTC

clone_size: .
d_call: .
v_call: TRBV29-1
j_call: TRBJ2-7
cdr3_aa: CSVESGHPYEQYF
cdr3_nt: TGCAGCGTTGAATCCGGCCATCCCTACGAGCAGTACTTC

clone_size: .
d_call: TRBD1
v_call: TRBV18
j_call: TRBJ2-3
cdr3_aa: CASSPPGGAHTDTQYF
cdr3_nt: TGTGCCAGCTCACCACCAGGGGGCGCCCACACAGATACGCAGTATTTT

clone_size: .
d_call: .
v_call: TRBV9
j_call: TRBJ2-3
cdr3_aa: CASSVGQGLRDTQYF
cdr3_nt: TGTGCCAGCAGCGTAGGGCAGGGCCTTAGGGATACGCAGTATTTT

clone_size: .
d_call: TRBD1
v_call: TRBV7-6
j_call: TRBJ1-3
cdr3_aa: CASSLGQGAGNTIYF
cdr3_nt: TGTGCCAGCAGCTTAGGACAGGGGGCTGGAAACACCATATATTTT

clone_size: .
d_call: .
v_call: TRBV5-1
j_call: TRBJ2-7
cdr3_aa: CASSPSDGYEQYF
cdr3_nt: TGCGCCAGCAGCCCGTCGGACGGATACGAGCAGTACTTC

clone_size: .
d_call: TRBD2
v_call: TRBV29-1
j_call: TRBJ2-3
cdr3_aa: CSVEDWTSGRAQDTQYF
cdr3_nt: TGCAGCGTTGAAGACTGGACTAGCGGGAGGGCCCAAGATACGCAGTATTTT

clone_size: .
d_call: .
v_call: TRBV7-8
j_call: TRBJ2-7
cdr3_aa: CASSFSVIYEQYF
cdr3_nt: TGTGCCAGCAGCTTTTCAGTGATCTACGAGCAGTACTTC

clone_size: .
d_call: .
v_call: TRBV6-5
j_call: TRBJ2-7
cdr3_aa: CASSYSNAALGEQYF
cdr3_nt: TGTGCCAGCAGTTACTCGAACGCCGCCCTGGGGGAGCAGTACTTC

clone_size: .
d_call: TRBD1
v_call: TRBV19
j_call: TRBJ1-2
cdr3_aa: CASSTRTGADYGYTF
cdr3_nt: TGTGCCAGTAGTACGCGGACAGGGGCTGACTATGGCTACACCTTC

clone_size: .
d_call: .
v_call: TRBV7-7
j_call: TRBJ2-7
cdr3_aa: CASSFKRGSEQYF
cdr3_nt: TGTGCCAGCAGCTTTAAAAGGGGGAGCGAGCAGTACTTC

clone_size: .
d_call: TRBD2
v_call: TRBV25-1
j_call: TRBJ2-1
cdr3_aa: CASSASGDYNEQFF
cdr3_nt: TGTGCCAGCAGTGCCAGCGGGGACTACAATGAGCAGTTCTTC

clone_size: .
d_call: .
v_call: TRBV7-8
j_call: TRBJ1-2
cdr3_aa: CASSKTPDSFYGYTF
cdr3_nt: TGTGCCAGCAGCAAAACCCCCGACAGCTTCTATGGCTACACCTTC

clone_size: .
d_call: .
v_call: TRBV5-6
j_call: TRBJ1-1
cdr3_aa: CASSWVNTEAFF
cdr3_nt: TGTGCCAGCAGCTGGGTCAACACTGAAGCTTTCTTT

clone_size: .
d_call: .
v_call: TRBV19
j_call: TRBJ2-2
cdr3_aa: CASSLVGFQNTGELFF
cdr3_nt: TGTGCCAGTAGTTTAGTGGGGTTCCAGAACACCGGGGAGCTGTTTTTT

clone_size: .
d_call: TRBD1
v_call: TRBV7-2
j_call: TRBJ1-1
cdr3_aa: CASSLVQGGTEAFF
cdr3_nt: TGTGCCAGCAGCTTAGTTCAGGGGGGGACTGAAGCTTTCTTT

clone_size: .
d_call: TRBD2
v_call: TRBV5-8
j_call: TRBJ2-3
cdr3_aa: CASSWASGAGVGDTQYF
cdr3_nt: TGTGCCAGCAGCTGGGCGTCGGGAGCGGGAGTGGGAGATACGCAGTATTTT

clone_size: .
d_call: TRBD2
v_call: TRBV5-1
j_call: TRBJ2-1
cdr3_aa: CASSLVAGNNEQFF
cdr3_nt: TGCGCCAGCAGCTTGGTAGCGGGGAACAATGAGCAGTTCTTC

clone_size: .
d_call: TRBD1
v_call: TRBV5-1
j_call: TRBJ1-3
cdr3_aa: CASSWGTGTFSGNTIYF
cdr3_nt: TGCGCCAGCAGCTGGGGGACAGGAACTTTCTCTGGAAACACCATATATTTT

clone_size: .
d_call: .
v_call: TRBV14
j_call: TRBJ2-2
cdr3_aa: CASSGAGRYTGELFF
cdr3_nt: TGTGCCAGCAGCGGGGCGGGACGGTACACCGGGGAGCTGTTTTTT

clone_size: .
d_call: TRBD2
v_call: TRBV6-5
j_call: TRBJ2-3
cdr3_aa: CASSYREVGTDTQYF
cdr3_nt: TGTGCCAGCAGTTACCGGGAGGTGGGCACAGATACGCAGTATTTT

clone_size: .
d_call: .
v_call: TRBV28
j_call: TRBJ2-6
cdr3_aa: CASSLQGANVLTF
cdr3_nt: TGTGCCAGCAGTCTCCAGGGGGCCAACGTCCTGACTTTC

clone_size: .
d_call: TRBD2
v_call: TRBV7-7
j_call: TRBJ2-2
cdr3_aa: CASSTGLAGDSGELFF
cdr3_nt: TGTGCTAGCAGCACAGGACTAGCGGGAGACTCCGGGGAGCTGTTTTTT

clone_size: .
d_call: .
v_call: TRBV10-3
j_call: TRBJ2-7
cdr3_aa: CAISALGESYEQYF
cdr3_nt: TGTGCCATCAGTGCTTTAGGGGAATCCTACGAGCAGTACTTC